This T cell receptor beta chain was sequenced in a study of vaccination and CD4 T cells after COVID-19. Looking at the study overall: Nasal swab PCR had shown SARS-CoV-2 positivity in the convalescent patients (roughly 9 mild cases, one severe case).

Germline V CDR1 and CDR2: SGDLS, YYNGEE. The CDR3 runs to 16 residues. The J segment lost 6 bases and the V segment lost 0 bases, leaving 8 bases of the junction unmatched. Sequenced with the Oncomine TCR Beta short-read assay was DNA taken from cultured CD4+ T cells. TCRdb re-derived calls from the PCR reads in MiXCR, one entry per CDR3 protein. The table has 10,000 to 15,000 distinct CDR3 sequences, around 50% seen once. To note about this clonotype: As yet, its antigen is unknown.

The treatment here: roughly 11-day PBMC culture with coronavirus spike peptide pools or control peptides (ViraFEST assay). It was with roughly 9.7 IU/ml IL-2 and roughly 9 ug/ml peptide pools that 1.8 million or so PBMCs per well were cultured. Material for sequencing was CD4+ T cells from blood, cultured in vitro. The sequence was collected from a human donor who had recovered from COVID-19. This rearrangement joins TRBV9 to TRBJ2-3, with 9 bases identical to TRBD2. The CDR3 region has the DNA TGTGCCAGCAGCGTAGGAAGCGGGAGGATATTTGATACGCAGTATTTT. Protein product: CASSVGSGRIFDTQYF.